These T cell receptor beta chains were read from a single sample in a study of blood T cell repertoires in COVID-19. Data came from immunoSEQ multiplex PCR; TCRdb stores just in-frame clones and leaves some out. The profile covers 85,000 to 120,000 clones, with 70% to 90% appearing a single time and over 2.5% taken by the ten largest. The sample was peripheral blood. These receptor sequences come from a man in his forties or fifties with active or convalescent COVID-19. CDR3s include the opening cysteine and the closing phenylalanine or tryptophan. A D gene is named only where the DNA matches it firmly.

CDR3 protein: CASRSGSSPLHF; D gene: NA; V gene: TRBV7-2; J gene: TRBJ1-6
CDR3 protein: CASSPPRTGGTGELFF; D gene: TRBD1; V gene: TRBV18; J gene: TRBJ2-2
CDR3 protein: CASSDSVLAPTDTQYF; D gene: NA; V gene: TRBV7-2; J gene: TRBJ2-3
CDR3 protein: CASRGTGELFF; D gene: NA; V gene: TRBV19; J gene: TRBJ2-2
CDR3 protein: CASSPSAGGATYEQYF; D gene: NA; V gene: TRBV28; J gene: TRBJ2-7
CDR3 protein: CASSLAADRVSGYTF; D gene: TRBD1; V gene: TRBV7-9; J gene: TRBJ1-2
CDR3 protein: CASSGGTDSGNTIYF; D gene: TRBD1; V gene: TRBV5-5; J gene: TRBJ1-3
CDR3 protein: CASSQEGAGGSGGYTF; D gene: NA; V gene: TRBV3-1/TRBV3-2; J gene: TRBJ1-2
CDR3 protein: CASSLGGKKLNEKLFF; D gene: NA; V gene: TRBV5-4; J gene: TRBJ1-4
CDR3 protein: CASSLGLAGGQGNEQFF; D gene: TRBD2; V gene: TRBV5-4; J gene: TRBJ2-1
CDR3 protein: CAISESTGLDQPQHF; D gene: TRBD1; V gene: TRBV10-3; J gene: TRBJ1-5
CDR3 protein: CASSLDAPDSAGSPLHF; D gene: NA; V gene: TRBV7-9; J gene: TRBJ1-6
CDR3 protein: CASSKGQDLIYGYTF; D gene: TRBD1; V gene: TRBV14; J gene: TRBJ1-2
CDR3 protein: CATSERQGGGYTF; D gene: TRBD1; V gene: TRBV24-1; J gene: TRBJ1-2
CDR3 protein: CASSLDREDQPQHF; D gene: TRBD1; V gene: TRBV7-9; J gene: TRBJ1-5
CDR3 protein: CASSQSTGGLYGYTF; D gene: TRBD1; V gene: TRBV16; J gene: TRBJ1-2
CDR3 protein: CASSLGQGAYEQYF; D gene: TRBD1; V gene: TRBV5-8; J gene: TRBJ2-7
CDR3 protein: CASSLQGKSPLHF; D gene: NA; V gene: TRBV12-3/TRBV12-4; J gene: TRBJ1-6
CDR3 protein: CAGGQGALETQYF; D gene: TRBD1; V gene: TRBV28; J gene: TRBJ2-5
CDR3 protein: CASSQRLATNEKLFF; D gene: NA; V gene: TRBV4-1; J gene: TRBJ1-4
CDR3 protein: CATSADREIGELFF; D gene: NA; V gene: TRBV24-1; J gene: TRBJ2-2
CDR3 protein: CASSLGAVYNSPLHF; D gene: NA; V gene: TRBV11-2; J gene: TRBJ1-6
CDR3 protein: CASSDILPGQGGDTQYF; D gene: TRBD1; V gene: TRBV2; J gene: TRBJ2-3
CDR3 protein: CASTLAGGYNEQFF; D gene: TRBD2; V gene: TRBV10-1; J gene: TRBJ2-1
CDR3 protein: CASRGVELQPQHF; D gene: NA; V gene: TRBV19; J gene: TRBJ1-5
CDR3 protein: CASSPRPRGESQPQHF; D gene: NA; V gene: TRBV5-1; J gene: TRBJ1-5
CDR3 protein: CASSLGLSTDTQYF; D gene: NA; V gene: TRBV6-5; J gene: TRBJ2-3
CDR3 protein: CASSSTGSSGNTIYF; D gene: TRBD1; V gene: TRBV28; J gene: TRBJ1-3
CDR3 protein: CASSPTLHRGQKKDYNEQFF; D gene: TRBD1; V gene: TRBV18; J gene: TRBJ2-1
CDR3 protein: CASSSATYSGETQYF; D gene: NA; V gene: TRBV5-4; J gene: TRBJ2-5
CDR3 protein: CASSLASARDTQYF; D gene: NA; V gene: TRBV11-3; J gene: TRBJ2-3
CDR3 protein: CASSLDDSLGYGYTF; D gene: NA; V gene: TRBV5-1; J gene: TRBJ1-2
CDR3 protein: CASSLGRGSTDTQYF; D gene: NA; V gene: TRBV7-2; J gene: TRBJ2-3
CDR3 protein: CASSQGPGANVLTF; D gene: NA; V gene: TRBV6-5; J gene: TRBJ2-6
CDR3 protein: CASTFRDREVYEQFF; D gene: TRBD1; V gene: TRBV5-4; J gene: TRBJ2-1
CDR3 protein: CATSDLRGPTYNEQFF; D gene: NA; V gene: TRBV24-1; J gene: TRBJ2-1
CDR3 protein: CASSLGAGEETQYF; D gene: NA; V gene: TRBV19; J gene: TRBJ2-5
CDR3 protein: CASSPGPGSTDTQYF; D gene: NA; V gene: TRBV11-2; J gene: TRBJ2-3
CDR3 protein: CASSLGASGGTDTQYF; D gene: TRBD2; V gene: TRBV5-1; J gene: TRBJ2-3
CDR3 protein: CASSKESYEQYF; D gene: NA; V gene: TRBV28; J gene: TRBJ2-7
CDR3 protein: CASSVSGTGGEDYGYTF; D gene: NA; V gene: TRBV6-4; J gene: TRBJ1-2
CDR3 protein: CASSESADRREAFF; D gene: NA; V gene: TRBV10-1; J gene: TRBJ1-1
CDR3 protein: CASSSTVYGYTF; D gene: NA; V gene: TRBV28; J gene: TRBJ1-2
CDR3 protein: CASSPGTGGFGNTIYF; D gene: TRBD1; V gene: TRBV19; J gene: TRBJ1-3
CDR3 protein: CASTSGPGVDGYTF; D gene: NA; V gene: TRBV3-1/TRBV3-2; J gene: TRBJ1-2
CDR3 protein: CASRLAGLGAKNIQYF; D gene: NA; V gene: TRBV2; J gene: TRBJ2-4
CDR3 protein: CASSFRGVNEKLFF; D gene: NA; V gene: TRBV27; J gene: TRBJ1-4
CDR3 protein: CASSIMRGRGNTEAFF; D gene: TRBD1; V gene: TRBV19; J gene: TRBJ1-1